A single T cell receptor beta chain is shown here with its context. The CDR3 has 18 amino acids. Germline-derived CDR1 and CDR2 are DFQATT and SNEGSKA (reference sequence). V trimming: 1 base; J trimming: 3 bases; junction bases outside the gene matches: 15. The data are from a study of T cells after yellow fever vaccination. TCRdb reprocessed the 5' RACE reads with MiXCR, giving one entry per CDR3 protein. Of under 550,000 distinct CDR3 sequences listed, 21% were seen once; the top ten hold roughly a sixth. Material: PBMCs, obtained roughly 20 days after the first yellow fever vaccination. This chain connects TRBV20-1 to TRBJ2-1, with TRBD2 identical over 7 bases. This clonotype was obtained from a man between 18 and 35 years old who received the YFV17D yellow fever vaccine. CDR3 loop: CSARGTFGGSSDYNEQFF. The CDR3 coding sequence is TGCAGTGCTAGAGGGACATTCGGGGGGTCGTCTGACTACAATGAGCAGTTCTTC.